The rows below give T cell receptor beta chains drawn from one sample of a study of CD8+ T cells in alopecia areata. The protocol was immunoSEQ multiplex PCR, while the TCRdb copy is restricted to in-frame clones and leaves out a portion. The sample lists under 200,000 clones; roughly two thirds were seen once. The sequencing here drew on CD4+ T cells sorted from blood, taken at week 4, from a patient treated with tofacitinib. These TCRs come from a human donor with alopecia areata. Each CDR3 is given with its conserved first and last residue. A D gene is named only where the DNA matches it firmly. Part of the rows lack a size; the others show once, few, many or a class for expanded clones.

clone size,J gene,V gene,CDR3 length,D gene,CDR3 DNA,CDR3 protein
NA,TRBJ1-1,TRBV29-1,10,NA,TGCAGCGTGTGGGATATTGAAGCTTTCTTT,CSVWDIEAFF
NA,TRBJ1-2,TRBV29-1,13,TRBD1,TGCAGCGCCGTAGGACAGGTTGAGGATGGCTACACCTTC,CSAVGQVEDGYTF
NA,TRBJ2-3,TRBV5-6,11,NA,TGTGCCAGCAGCTTCGAGGGTACGCAGTATTTT,CASSFEGTQYF
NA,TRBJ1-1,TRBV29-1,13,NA,TGCAGCGTTGAACTACCAGGGGAATTCAAAGCTTTCTTT,CSVELPGEFKAFF
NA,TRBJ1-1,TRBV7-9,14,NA,TGTGCCAGCAGCTTAGCTGGTGAAGTCACTGAAGCTTTCTTT,CASSLAGEVTEAFF
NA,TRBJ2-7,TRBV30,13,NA,TGTGCCTGGAGTCTGGGGATCCCCTACGAGCAGTACTTC,CAWSLGIPYEQYF
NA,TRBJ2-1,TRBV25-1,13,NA,TGTGCCAGCAGTGGAATGGGGGCGGGTGAGCAGTTCTTC,CASSGMGAGEQFF
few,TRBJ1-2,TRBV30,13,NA,TGTGCCTGGAGTCAACAGGCGGACTATGGCTACACCTTC,CAWSQQADYGYTF
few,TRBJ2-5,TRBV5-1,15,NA,TGCGCCAGCAGCTTGGCTAGGACCCCCCAAGAGACCCAGTACTTC,CASSLARTPQETQYF
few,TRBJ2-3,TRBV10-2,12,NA,TGCGCCAGCAGTGAGTCCGGGCGGGGTATGGATTTT,CASSESGRGMDF
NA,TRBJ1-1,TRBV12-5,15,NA,TGTGCTAGTGGTCCCTGGACAGCGGTGAACACTGAAGCTTTCTTT,CASGPWTAVNTEAFF
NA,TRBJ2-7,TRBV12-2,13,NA,TGTGCCAGCAGCCGGGACTTCGACTACGAGCAGTACTTC,CASSRDFDYEQYF
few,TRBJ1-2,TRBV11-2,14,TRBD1,TGTGCCACAACGGTCCGGGACAGTGACTATGGCTACACCTTC,CATTVRDSDYGYTF
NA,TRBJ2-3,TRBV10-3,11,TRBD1,TGTGCCAGCACAGGGGCAGATACGCAGTATTTT,CASTGADTQYF
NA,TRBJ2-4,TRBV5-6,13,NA,TGTGCCAGCAGCTTGTCGAGGGCCGACATTCAGTACTTC,CASSLSRADIQYF
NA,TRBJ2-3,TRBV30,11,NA,TGTGCCTGGAGTAGCACAGATACGCAGTATTTT,CAWSSTDTQYF
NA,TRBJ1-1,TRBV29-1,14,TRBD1,TGCAGCGCCCTTTACAGGGGGCCGAACACTGAAGCTTTCTTT,CSALYRGPNTEAFF
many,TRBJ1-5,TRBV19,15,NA,TGTGCCAGTAGTATATTCTGGGAAACCAATCAGCCCCAGCATTTT,CASSIFWETNQPQHF
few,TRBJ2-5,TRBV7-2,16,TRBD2,TGTGCCAGCAGCTTAGCTGGCGGGGGGGTCTCGGAGACCCAGTACTTC,CASSLAGGGVSETQYF
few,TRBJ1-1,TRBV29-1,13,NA,TGCAGCGTTGAAGAGGACCTGAACACTGAAGCTTTCTTT,CSVEEDLNTEAFF
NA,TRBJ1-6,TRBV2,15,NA,TGTGCCAGCAGTGAAGCGACCCTCCGAGGGGGGGCCCTCCACTTT,CASSEATLRGGALHF
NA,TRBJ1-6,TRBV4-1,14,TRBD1,TGCGCCAGCAGCCGGGACAGGGGTAATTCACCCCTCCACTTT,CASSRDRGNSPLHF
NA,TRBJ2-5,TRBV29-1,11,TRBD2,TGCAGCGGACTAGCGCAGGAGACCCAGTACTTC,CSGLAQETQYF
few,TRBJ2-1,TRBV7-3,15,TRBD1,TGTGCCAGCAGCCCAGGACAGGGGAACTACAATGAGCAGTTCTTC,CASSPGQGNYNEQFF
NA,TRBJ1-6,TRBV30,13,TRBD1,TGTGCCTCCTCGACAGGGGTAACATCACCCCTCCACTTT,CASSTGVTSPLHF
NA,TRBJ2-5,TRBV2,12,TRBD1,TGTGCCACCTCGGACAGGGAGGAGACCCAGTACTTC,CATSDREETQYF
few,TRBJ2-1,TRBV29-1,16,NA,TGCAGCGTTGTCCAGGGAATAGAAGGGCGTTACAATGAGCAGTTCTTC,CSVVQGIEGRYNEQFF
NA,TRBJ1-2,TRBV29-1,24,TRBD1,TGCAGCGTTGACTCATCACTAGGCGGTGGACAGGGAGGTCTAGCCAGCATTTCCAACTATGGCTACACCTTC,CSVDSSLGGGQGGLASISNYGYTF
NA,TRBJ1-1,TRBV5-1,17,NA,TGCGCCAGCAGCTTGGCCGGCTCGGCAGCATCGAACACTGAAGCTTTCTTT,CASSLAGSAASNTEAFF
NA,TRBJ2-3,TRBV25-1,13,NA,TGTGCCAGCAGTGAATCCGGCACAGATACGCAGTATTTT,CASSESGTDTQYF
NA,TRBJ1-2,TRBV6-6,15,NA,TGTGCCAGCAGTTACTCGATTGGCACCCACTATGGCTACACCTTC,CASSYSIGTHYGYTF
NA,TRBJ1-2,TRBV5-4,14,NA,TGTGCCAGCAGCTTGGCCAGGGGAAACTATGGCTACACCTTC,CASSLARGNYGYTF
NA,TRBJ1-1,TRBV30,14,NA,TGTGCCTGGAGTCGTGGGGGGGACCACACTGAAGCTTTCTTT,CAWSRGGDHTEAFF
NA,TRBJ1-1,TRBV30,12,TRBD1,TGTGCCTGGAGTAAGTCAGGGGGAGAAGCTTTCTTT,CAWSKSGGEAFF
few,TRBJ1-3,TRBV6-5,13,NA,TGTGCCACGGGGGGCGGAGCTGGAAACACCATATATTTT,CATGGGAGNTIYF
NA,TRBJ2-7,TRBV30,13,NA,TGTGCCTGGAGAAGGGGTGTTTCCCACGAGCAGTACTTC,CAWRRGVSHEQYF
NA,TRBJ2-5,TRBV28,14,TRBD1,TGTGCCAGCAGCACCGGACAGGGGGTCCGGACCCAGTACTTC,CASSTGQGVRTQYF
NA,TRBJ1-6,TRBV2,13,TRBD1,TGTGCCAGCACATTAGAGGACAGGTCACCCCTCCACTTT,CASTLEDRSPLHF
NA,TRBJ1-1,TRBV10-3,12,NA,TGTGCCATCAGTGAGGTGGAGGGGAAGGCTTTCTTT,CAISEVEGKAFF
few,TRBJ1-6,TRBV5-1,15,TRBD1,TGCGCCAGCAGCTTGACCGGGACAGAGGGCGGGGCCCTCCACTTT,CASSLTGTEGGALHF
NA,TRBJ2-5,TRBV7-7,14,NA,TGTGCTAGCAGCTTAAGGCCCCTGAGAGAGACCCAGTACTTC,CASSLRPLRETQYF
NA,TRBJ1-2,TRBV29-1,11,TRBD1,TGCAGCGGTACAGGGGAGAATGGCTACACCTTC,CSGTGENGYTF